Shown below are 21 T cell receptor beta chains from a single sample sequenced in a study of T cell changes during pregnancy in multiple sclerosis. Data came from immunoSEQ multiplex PCR; TCRdb stores just in-frame clones and leaves some out. The data show around 48,000 clones, 80% to 90% seen once. This material consisted of CD4+ T cells from peripheral blood mononuclear cells, taken in the second trimester of pregnancy. Receptor source: a female donor with multiple sclerosis, enrolled in a pregnancy study.

V usage is TRBV4-3 and J usage is TRBJ2-3, with 7 bases lining up with TRBD2. The germline CDR1 and CDR2 sequences are LGHNA and YSLEER. V shed 0 bases and J 1 base; nucleotides not matched to a gene: 7. The CDR3 covers 17 residues. The CDR3 DNA reads TGCGCCAGCAGCCAAGATCTAGGGCTAGCGGGCACAGATACGCAGTATTTT. This gives the protein CASSQDLGLAGTDTQYF.

CDR3 sequence (DNA): TGCGCCAGCAGCCCCCGGACAGATTACAATGAGCAGTTCTTC. As protein: CASSPRTDYNEQFF. This chain connects TRBV5-1 to TRBJ2-1, with D possibly TRBD1 on 6 matching bases. Germline assignment: CDR1 SGHRS and CDR2 YFSETQ. The germline V and J ends were trimmed by 4 bases and 4 bases, with 12 bases remaining between them. This CDR3 is 14 amino acids long.

This clone was picked up a small number of times. Other DNA sequences in this specimen translate into the identical CDR3. The chain employs TRBV30 and TRBJ1-1; D is undetermined. This CDR3 is built from 11 residues. Trimming removed 4 bases from V and 3 bases from J, with 6 bases in between. Germline V gene sequence: CDR1 GTSNPN, CDR2 SVGIG (reference sequence). The CDR3 loop reads CAWNRDTEAFF. The CDR3 coding sequence is TGTGCCTGGAATAGAGACACTGAAGCTTTCTTT.

J is TRBJ1-3 and V is TRBV5-4; tentative D call: TRBD1 (6 bases). Trimming cost V 5 bases and J 1 base, with 10 bases left between them. This CDR3 region has 14 residues. The germline gives CDR1 SGHNT, CDR2 YYREEE (reference sequence). The CDR3 DNA reads TGTGCCAGCAGAGAAGGACAGTCTGGAAACACCATATATTTT. This translates into CASREGQSGNTIYF. Full variable domain (missing parts from reference TRBV5-4 and TRBJ1-3): ETGVTQSPTHLIKTRGQQVTLRCSSQSGHNTVSWYQQALGQGPQFIFQYYREEENGRGNFPPRFSGLQFPNYSSELNVNALELDDSALYLCASREGQSGNTIYFGEGSWLTVV.

This clone occurred a few times. The V and J genes are TRBV7-2 and TRBJ2-3; no definite D call. CDR3 length: 14 amino acids. Germline values: CDR1 SGHTA, CDR2 FQGNSA. V was cut by 1 base and J by 2 bases, with 7 bases left in between. For the CDR3, the DNA is TGTGCCAGCAGCTTAGGACTTTACACAGATACGCAGTATTTT. Translation: CASSLGLYTDTQYF. The full variable domain, in which reference TRBV7-2 and TRBJ2-3 provide the parts outside the CDR3, is GAGVSQSPSNKVTEKGKDVELRCDPISGHTALYWYRQSLGQGLEFLIYFQGNSAPDKSGLPSDRFSAERTGGSVSTLTIQRTQQEDSAVYLCASSLGLYTDTQYFGPGTRLTVL.

The rearrangement links TRBV29-1 to TRBJ1-5, with D hard to call. Germline V gene lookup returns CDR1 SQVTM and CDR2 ANQGSEA. V lost 6 bases and J 3 bases, leaving 3 bases between the germline ends. This CDR3 is 10 amino acids long. The CDR3 sequence is CSVANQPQHF. CDR3 DNA: TGCAGCGTAGCCAATCAGCCCCAGCATTTT.

This clone was counted once. The chain uses TRBV11-2 and TRBJ1-2, with D maybe TRBD1 (6 bases). The CDR3 covers 14 residues. Germline V gene sequence: CDR1 SGHAT, CDR2 FQNNGV. V was pared by 4 bases and J by 4 bases, with 13 bases between. Here the CDR3 reads CASSSFGGRYGYTF. CDR3 sequence (DNA): TGTGCCAGCAGCTCCTTCGGGGGGCGCTATGGCTACACCTTC.

V and J are TRBV27 and TRBJ2-1; TRBD1 matches 7 bases. Losses at the gene ends were 6 bases for V and 4 bases for J; bases not matched to a gene: 12. Germline CDR1 MNHEY, CDR2 SMNVEV (reference sequence). The CDR3 sequence is 16 residues long. Here the CDR3 DNA reads TGTGCCAGCAGCCTCCGACAGGGCGGTTATTACAATGAGCAGTTCTTC. Translated, it gives CASSLRQGGYYNEQFF.

The V gene is TRBV15, the J gene TRBJ2-3, with D hard to call. The CDR3 totals 15 residues. Trimming took off 0 bases at V and 4 bases at J, with 11 bases between the two ends. CDR1 and CDR2 (germline): LNHNV, YYDKDF (reference sequence). The DNA for the CDR3 is TGTGCCACCAGCAGAGATGGGCAAGGATCAGATACGCAGTATTTT. This sequence encodes CATSRDGQGSDTQYF.

CDR3 DNA: TGCGCCAGCAGGGGGGGTACAGGACCCTCCTACGAGCAGTACTTC. It codes for CASRGGTGPSYEQYF. The J gene is TRBJ2-7, the V gene TRBV5-1; a possible D gene is TRBD2 (6 bases). The germline gives CDR1 SGHRS, CDR2 YFSETQ. The germline V and J ends were trimmed by 5 bases and 0 bases, with 15 bases remaining between them. This CDR3 spans 15 amino acids.

This chain uses TRBV7-9 with TRBJ2-7; D is undetermined. Germline V gene data show CDR1 as SEHNR and CDR2 as FQNEAQ (reference sequence). CDR3 length: 14 residues. Deletions cut 2 bases from V and 0 bases from J, with 8 bases between. For the CDR3, the DNA is TGTGCCAGCAGCTTAACTGCTACCTCCTACGAGCAGTACTTC. This gives the protein CASSLTATSYEQYF. The full variable domain, in which reference TRBV7-9 and TRBJ2-7 provide the parts outside the CDR3, is DTGVSQNPRHKITKRGQNVTFRCDPISEHNRLYWYRQTLGQGPEFLTYFQNEAQLEKSRLLSDRFSAERPKGSFSTLEIQRTEQGDSAMYLCASSLTATSYEQYFGPGTRLTVT.

The V and J genes are TRBV5-4 and TRBJ2-7; tentative D call: TRBD1 (5 bases). Deletions cut 1 base from V and 5 bases from J, with 10 bases between. The germline gives CDR1 SGHNT, CDR2 YYREEE (reference sequence). CDR3 length: 13 residues. This chain's CDR3 is CASSLPGIHEQYF. In DNA form, the CDR3 reads TGTGCCAGCAGCTTGCCAGGGATCCACGAGCAGTACTTC.

The chain is built from TRBV2 and TRBJ1-4, with unresolved D. The V gene lost 2 bases and the J gene lost 0 bases, with 4 bases spanning the gap. The CDR3 sequence is 14 residues long. Germline values: CDR1 SNHLY, CDR2 FYNNEI. CDR3 DNA: TGTGCCAGCAGTGAAATTACAACTAATGAAAAACTGTTTTTT. This sequence encodes CASSEITTNEKLFF.

V gene TRBV27 combines with J gene TRBJ1-1, with 12 bases lining up with TRBD1. CDR3 length: 17 amino acids. CDR1 is MNHEY and CDR2 is SMNVEV in the germline V gene (reference sequence). After removal of 6 bases from V and 0 bases from J, the junction contained 8 bases not matched to a gene. In nucleotides, the CDR3 is TGTGCCAGCAGCCCGGGACAGGGGGCCGGCTTGAACACTGAAGCTTTCTTT. Residues: CASSPGQGAGLNTEAFF.

Points on this clone: The junction does not match germline at one end; this may be a read error. The chain is built from TRBV7-7 and TRBJ1-1; D not certain. The CDR3 extends over 13 amino acids. The germline V gene has CDR1 SSHAT and CDR2 FNYEAQ (reference sequence). This chain's CDR3 is CASSQGRYTEAFF. CDR3 coding DNA: TGTGCTAGCAGCCAAGGGAGGTACACTGAAGCTTTCTTT. Based on the CDR3 plus reference TRBV7-7 and TRBJ1-1, the full variable domain is GAGVSQSPRYKVTKRGQDVTLRCDPISSHATLYWYQQALGQGPEFLTYFNYEAQPDKSGLPSDRFSAERPEGSISTLTIQRTEQRDSAMYRCASSQGRYTEAFFGQGTRLTVV.

This clone was detected once. The CDR3 sequence: CASSLTSAYEQYF. The CDR3 region has the DNA TGCGCCAGCAGCTTGACTAGCGCCTACGAGCAGTACTTC. The rearrangement uses TRBV5-1 and TRBJ2-7, with 7 nucleotides matching TRBD2. The ends lost 1 base at V and 2 bases at J; junction bases unmatched: 0. The CDR3 length is 13 residues. Germline loops: CDR1 SGHRS, CDR2 YFSETQ.

As DNA, the CDR3 is TGTGCCAGCAGTTACGACAAATATAGCAATCAGCCCCAGCATTTT. Translating it yields CASSYDKYSNQPQHF. The V gene is TRBV6-5, the J gene TRBJ1-5; the D is unclear. The CDR3 runs 15 residues. V gave up 2 bases and J gave up 0 bases, with 8 bases separating them. CDR1 MNHEY and CDR2 SVGAGI come from the germline V gene.

This clone was picked up a small number of times. The CDR3 reads CASSPRHGAEAFF. The CDR3 DNA reads TGCGCCAGCAGCCCCCGACACGGCGCTGAAGCTTTCTTT. The J gene is TRBJ1-1, the V gene TRBV4-3; D gene uncertain. The germline V gene encodes CDR1 LGHNA and CDR2 YSLEER. Trimming took off 4 bases at V and 6 bases at J, with 12 bases between the two ends. The CDR3 consists of 13 residues.

V gene TRBV29-1 combines with J gene TRBJ2-5, with 9 bases that match TRBD2. The J segment lost 8 bases and the V segment lost 7 bases, leaving 14 bases of the junction unmatched. The CDR3 spans 14 residues. CDR1 is SQVTM and CDR2 is ANQGSEA in the germline V gene. The DNA of the CDR3 is TGCAGCGGCCGACCTTCACTAGCGGGTCGCACCCAGTACTTC. As protein: CSGRPSLAGRTQYF.

The chain is built from TRBV7-2 and TRBJ2-7; no clear D gene. From germline, CDR1 is SGHTA and CDR2 FQGNSA. With 5 bases removed from V and 7 bases from J, the gap between germline ends came to 18 bases. The CDR3 consists of 14 residues. CDR3 amino acids: CASSTPDVLFEQYF. CDR3 DNA: TGTGCCAGCAGCACACCCGATGTCCTTTTTGAGCAGTACTTC.

The genes are TRBV7-9 and TRBJ2-7; TRBD2 is a possible D gene (6 bases). Per germline, CDR1 SEHNR and CDR2 FQNEAQ (reference sequence). This CDR3 spans 14 amino acids. V was clipped by 7 bases and J by 0 bases, with 13 bases between them. For the CDR3, the DNA is TGTGCCAGCACCCCGGGACTCCACTCCTACGAGCAGTACTTC. It is translated as CASTPGLHSYEQYF.